The 9 T cell receptor beta chains below were found in one sample sequenced in a study of cytomegalovirus exposure and HLA in healthy donors. The PCR had 60 Vbeta and 13 Jbeta primers. Profiled with immunoSEQ multiplex PCR; TCRdb holds only in-frame clones, not every one. In the table there are more than 95,000 clones, roughly three quarters of which are singletons. The sequencing input was PBMCs. Receptors originate from a man between 25 and 39 years old in good health and CMV-seropositive.

This clone was counted between two and nine times. CDR3 protein: CASSESAARSSYEQYF. The CDR3 nucleotides read TGTGCCAGCAGTGAATCGGCCGCGAGGAGCTCCTACGAGCAGTACTTC. V gene TRBV25-1 combines with J gene TRBJ2-7; D is undetermined. V was clipped by 1 base and J by 0 bases, with 13 bases between them. CDR1 and CDR2 from the germline V gene are MGHDK and SYGVNS. This CDR3 has 16 residues.

In regard to this clone: The same CDR3 also results from other DNA sequences found in this sample. V usage is TRBV11-3 and J usage is TRBJ2-1, with D unresolved. The V and J ends lost 1 base and 1 base respectively, with 8 bases between them. Germline CDR1 and CDR2: SGHNT and YENEEA. The CDR3 runs to 15 residues. CDR3 protein: CASSLGVGSYNEQFF. The CDR3 nucleotides read TGTGCCAGCAGCTTAGGGGTCGGGTCCTACAATGAGCAGTTCTTC.

The chain couples TRBV11-2 to TRBJ2-2; D unresolved. The CDR3 runs 14 residues. CDR1 is SGHAT and CDR2 is FQNNGV in the germline V gene. V lost 0 bases to trimming and J lost 4 bases, with 6 bases between them. Written as DNA, the CDR3 is TGTGCCAGCAGCTTAGATCCGGGCACCGGGGAGCTGTTTTTT. Translated, it gives CASSLDPGTGELFF.

CDR3 bases: TGTGCCAGCAGTCCGGGGACTAGCGGGCGCAATGAGCAGTTCTTC. Translated: CASSPGTSGRNEQFF. The rearrangement uses TRBV27 and TRBJ2-1, with 12 bases lining up with TRBD2. J gave up 6 bases and V 5 bases, and 5 bases lay outside the gene matches. Germline V gene sequence: CDR1 MNHEY, CDR2 SMNVEV (reference sequence). This CDR3 spans 15 amino acids.

V gene TRBV9 combines with J gene TRBJ2-1, with 13 bases lining up with TRBD2. This CDR3 has 16 residues. Looked up from germline, CDR1 is SGDLS and CDR2 is YYNGEE. After removal of 0 bases from V and 8 bases from J, the junction contained 5 bases not matched to a gene. CDR3 sequence (DNA): TGTGCCAGCAGCGTAGCCGGGACTAGCGGGATCCATGAGCAGTTCTTC. Its protein is CASSVAGTSGIHEQFF.

The chain employs TRBV7-9 and TRBJ2-1; D uncertain. Germline values: CDR1 SEHNR, CDR2 FQNEAQ (reference sequence). The CDR3 is 14 amino acids. V was trimmed by 4 bases and J by 8 bases, leaving 15 bases between them. CDR3 DNA sequence: TGTGCCAGCAGCTCGCCCCGAGGTTGGGATGAGCAGTTCTTC. It is translated as CASSSPRGWDEQFF. The full variable domain, completed using reference TRBV7-9 and TRBJ2-1, is DTGVSQNPRHKITKRGQNVTFRCDPISEHNRLYWYRQTLGQGPEFLTYFQNEAQLEKSRLLSDRFSAERPKGSFSTLEIQRTEQGDSAMYLCASSSPRGWDEQFFGPGTRLTVL.

The chain joins TRBV7-2 to TRBJ1-1, with 10 bases aligning to TRBD1. Trimming took 5 bases from V and 7 from J; bases not matched to a gene: 4. The V gene's germline CDR1 is SGHTA and CDR2 FQGNSA. The CDR3 contains 13 residues. The CDR3 DNA follows: TGTGCCAGCAGCCGACAGGGGGCTTATGAAGCTTTCTTT. This translates into CASSRQGAYEAFF.

This chain joins TRBV19 and TRBJ1-2; TRBD1 aligns across 11 bases. The CDR3 contains 15 residues. Germline loops: CDR1 LNHDA, CDR2 SQIVND (reference sequence). V trimming: 7 bases; J trimming: 5 bases; junction bases outside the gene matches: 9. CDR3 sequence (DNA): TGTGCCAGTATACCGGGACAGGGGGGGCCTTATGGCTACACCTTC. This codes for CASIPGQGGPYGYTF.

This chain links TRBV11-1 with TRBJ2-7, with 7 bases aligning to TRBD1. The germline V gene encodes CDR1 SGHAT and CDR2 FQDESV (reference sequence). V shed 3 bases and J 3 bases; nucleotides not matched to a gene: 5. This CDR3 spans 14 amino acids. CDR3 in amino acids: CASSFLGGSYEQYF. For the CDR3, the DNA is TGTGCCAGCAGCTTTCTAGGGGGCAGCTACGAGCAGTACTTC.